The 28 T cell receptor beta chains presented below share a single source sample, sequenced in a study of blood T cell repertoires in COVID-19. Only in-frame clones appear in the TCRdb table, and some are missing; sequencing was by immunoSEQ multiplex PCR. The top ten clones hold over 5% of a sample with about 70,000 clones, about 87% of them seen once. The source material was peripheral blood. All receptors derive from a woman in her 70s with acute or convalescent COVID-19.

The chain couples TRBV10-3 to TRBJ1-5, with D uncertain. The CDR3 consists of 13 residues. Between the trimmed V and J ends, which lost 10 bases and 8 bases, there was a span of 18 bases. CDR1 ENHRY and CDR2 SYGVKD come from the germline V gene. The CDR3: CATTPAAEEPQHF. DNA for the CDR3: TGTGCCACCACTCCGGCTGCTGAGGAGCCCCAGCATTTT.

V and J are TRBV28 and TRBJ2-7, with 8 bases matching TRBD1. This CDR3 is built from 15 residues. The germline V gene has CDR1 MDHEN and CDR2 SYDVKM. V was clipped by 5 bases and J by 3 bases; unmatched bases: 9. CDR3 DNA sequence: TGTGCCAGCAGTCCTGGGTGGACAGGGCGCTACGAGCAGTACTTC. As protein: CASSPGWTGRYEQYF.

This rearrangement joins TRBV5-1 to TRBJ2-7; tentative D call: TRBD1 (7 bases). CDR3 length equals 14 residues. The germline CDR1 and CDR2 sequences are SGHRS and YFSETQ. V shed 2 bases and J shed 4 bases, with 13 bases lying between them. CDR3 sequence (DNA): TGCGCCAGCAGCTTAGGGGCAGGGGGGTACGAGCAGTACTTC. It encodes CASSLGAGGYEQYF.

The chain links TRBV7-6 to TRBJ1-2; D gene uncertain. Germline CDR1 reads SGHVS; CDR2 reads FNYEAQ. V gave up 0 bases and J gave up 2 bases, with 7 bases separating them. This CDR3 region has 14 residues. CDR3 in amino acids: CASSLAQVNYGYTF. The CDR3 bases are TGTGCCAGCAGCTTAGCGCAGGTAAACTATGGCTACACCTTC.

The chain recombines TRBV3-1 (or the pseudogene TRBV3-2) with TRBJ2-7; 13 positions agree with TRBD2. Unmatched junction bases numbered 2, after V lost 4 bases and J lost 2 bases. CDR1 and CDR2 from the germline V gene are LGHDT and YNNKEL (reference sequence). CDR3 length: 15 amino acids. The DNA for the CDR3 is TGTGCCAGCAGCCCAGGGACTAGCGGGGCCTACGAGCAGTACTTC. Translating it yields CASSPGTSGAYEQYF.

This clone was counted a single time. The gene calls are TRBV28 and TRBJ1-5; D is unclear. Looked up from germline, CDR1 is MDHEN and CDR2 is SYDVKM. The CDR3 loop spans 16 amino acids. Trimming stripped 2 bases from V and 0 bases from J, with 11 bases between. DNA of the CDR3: TGTGCCAGCAGTTTACAGTACACCATTAGCAATCAGCCCCAGCATTTT. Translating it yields CASSLQYTISNQPQHF.

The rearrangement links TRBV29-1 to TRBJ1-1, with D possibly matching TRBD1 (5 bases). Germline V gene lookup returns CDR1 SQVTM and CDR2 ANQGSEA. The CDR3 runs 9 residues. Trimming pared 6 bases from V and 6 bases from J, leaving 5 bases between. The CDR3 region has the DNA TGCAGCGTGGGGCCTGAAGCTTTCTTT. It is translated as CSVGPEAFF.

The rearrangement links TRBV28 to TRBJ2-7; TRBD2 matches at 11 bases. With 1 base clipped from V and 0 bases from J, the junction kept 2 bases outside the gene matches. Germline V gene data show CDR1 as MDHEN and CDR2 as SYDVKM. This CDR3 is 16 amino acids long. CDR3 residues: CASSLLLAGDSYEQYF. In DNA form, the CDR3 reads TGTGCCAGCAGTTTATTACTAGCGGGAGACTCCTACGAGCAGTACTTC.

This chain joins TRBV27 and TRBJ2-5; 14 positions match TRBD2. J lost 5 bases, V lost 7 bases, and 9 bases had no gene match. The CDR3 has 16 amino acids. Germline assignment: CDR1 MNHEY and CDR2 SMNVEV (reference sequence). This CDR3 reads CASKIGLAGGVETQYF. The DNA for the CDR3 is TGTGCCAGCAAAATAGGACTAGCGGGGGGCGTGGAGACCCAGTACTTC.

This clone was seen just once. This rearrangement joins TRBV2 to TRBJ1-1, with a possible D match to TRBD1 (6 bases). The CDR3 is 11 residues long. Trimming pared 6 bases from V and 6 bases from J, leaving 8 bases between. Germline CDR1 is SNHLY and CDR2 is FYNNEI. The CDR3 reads CASSRGPEAFF. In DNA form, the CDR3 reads TGTGCCAGCAGCAGGGGTCCTGAAGCTTTCTTT.

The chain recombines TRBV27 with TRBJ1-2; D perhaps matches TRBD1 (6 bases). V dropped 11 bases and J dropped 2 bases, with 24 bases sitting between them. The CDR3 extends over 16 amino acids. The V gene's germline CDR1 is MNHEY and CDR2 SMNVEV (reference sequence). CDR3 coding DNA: TGTGCCTCCCAGTTGAAAGGAGTTGGACAGAACTATGGCTACACCTTC. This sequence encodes CASQLKGVGQNYGYTF.

Written as DNA, the CDR3 is TGTGCCAGCAGTTCCCCGGGGACTGAAGCTTTCTTT. Protein sequence: CASSSPGTEAFF. V is TRBV27 and J is TRBJ1-1, with D unresolved. The germline gives CDR1 MNHEY, CDR2 SMNVEV (reference sequence). This CDR3 spans 12 amino acids. Trimming stripped 4 bases from V and 5 bases from J, with 8 bases between.

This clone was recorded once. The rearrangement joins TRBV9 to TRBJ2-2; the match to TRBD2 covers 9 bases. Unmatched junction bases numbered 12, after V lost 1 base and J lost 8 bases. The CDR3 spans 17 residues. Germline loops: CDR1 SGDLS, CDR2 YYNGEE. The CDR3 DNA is TGTGCCAGCAGCGTAAACAGGATGACTAGCGGTGAGGGGGAGCTGTTTTTT. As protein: CASSVNRMTSGEGELFF.

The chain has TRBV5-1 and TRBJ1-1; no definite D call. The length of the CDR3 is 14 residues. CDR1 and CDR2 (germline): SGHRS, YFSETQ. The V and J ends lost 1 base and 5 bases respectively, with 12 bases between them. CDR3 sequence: CASSLYYRETEAFF. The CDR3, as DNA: TGCGCCAGCAGCTTGTATTATAGGGAGACTGAAGCTTTCTTT. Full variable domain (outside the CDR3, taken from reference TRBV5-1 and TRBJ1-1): KAGVTQTPRYLIKTRGQQVTLSCSPISGHRSVSWYQQTPGQGLQFLFEYFSETQRNKGNFPGRFSGRQFSNSRSEMNVSTLELGDSALYLCASSLYYRETEAFFGQGTRLTVV.

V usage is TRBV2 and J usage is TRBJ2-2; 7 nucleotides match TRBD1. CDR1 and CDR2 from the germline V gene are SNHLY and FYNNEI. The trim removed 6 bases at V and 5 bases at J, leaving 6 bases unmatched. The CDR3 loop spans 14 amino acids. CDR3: CASSSGGATGELFF. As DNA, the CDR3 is TGTGCCAGCAGCTCAGGGGGAGCTACCGGGGAGCTGTTTTTT.

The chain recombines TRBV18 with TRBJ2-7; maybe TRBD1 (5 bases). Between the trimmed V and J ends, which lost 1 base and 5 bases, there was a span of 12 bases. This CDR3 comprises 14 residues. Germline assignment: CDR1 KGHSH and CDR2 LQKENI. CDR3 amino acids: CASSPQRSGNEQYF. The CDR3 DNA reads TGTGCCAGCTCACCACAGAGGTCAGGGAACGAGCAGTACTTC.

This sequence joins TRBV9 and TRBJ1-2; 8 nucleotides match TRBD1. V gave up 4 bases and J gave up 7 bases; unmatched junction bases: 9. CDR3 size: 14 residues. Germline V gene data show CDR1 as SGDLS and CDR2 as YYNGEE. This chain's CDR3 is CASSPTGVGGGYTF. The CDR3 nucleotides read TGTGCCAGCAGCCCGACAGGGGTCGGCGGTGGCTACACCTTC.

The chain's CDR3 is CASLKTDTQYF. The CDR3 DNA follows: TGTGCCAGCCTAAAGACAGATACGCAGTATTTT. The chain carries TRBV7-2 and TRBJ2-3; D unclear. CDR1 SGHTA and CDR2 FQGNSA come from the germline V gene. This CDR3 is built from 11 residues. Deletions cut 8 bases from V and 3 bases from J, with 6 bases between.

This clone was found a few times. The CDR3 DNA is TGCGCCAGCGGACGCCGCGGGACTAGCGGAGAGACCCAGTACTTC. Its translation: CASGRRGTSGETQYF. The chain uses TRBV5-1 and TRBJ2-5; TRBD2 agrees at 11 bases. The trim removed 7 bases at V and 4 bases at J, leaving 9 bases unmatched. The CDR3 loop spans 15 amino acids. Germline V CDR1 and CDR2: SGHRS, YFSETQ. Full variable domain (missing parts from reference TRBV5-1 and TRBJ2-5): KAGVTQTPRYLIKTRGQQVTLSCSPISGHRSVSWYQQTPGQGLQFLFEYFSETQRNKGNFPGRFSGRQFSNSRSEMNVSTLELGDSALYLCASGRRGTSGETQYFGPGTRLLVL.

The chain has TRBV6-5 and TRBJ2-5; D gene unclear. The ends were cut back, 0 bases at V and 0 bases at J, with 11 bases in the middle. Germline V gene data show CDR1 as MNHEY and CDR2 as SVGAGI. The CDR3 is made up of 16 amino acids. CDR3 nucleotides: TGTGCCAGCAGTTACTCTCTACCACCTAACCAAGAGACCCAGTACTTC. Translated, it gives CASSYSLPPNQETQYF.

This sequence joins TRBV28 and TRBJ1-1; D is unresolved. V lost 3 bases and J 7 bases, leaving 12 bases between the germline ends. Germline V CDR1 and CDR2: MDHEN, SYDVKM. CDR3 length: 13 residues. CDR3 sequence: CASSFSPTGEAFF. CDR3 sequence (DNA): TGTGCCAGCAGTTTTTCCCCAACCGGTGAAGCTTTCTTT.

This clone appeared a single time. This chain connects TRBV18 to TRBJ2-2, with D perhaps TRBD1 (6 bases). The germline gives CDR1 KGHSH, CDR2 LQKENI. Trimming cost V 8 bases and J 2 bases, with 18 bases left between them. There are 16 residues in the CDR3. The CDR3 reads CASPHRDSPNTGELFF. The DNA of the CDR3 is TGTGCCAGCCCTCACAGGGATTCGCCAAACACCGGGGAGCTGTTTTTT.

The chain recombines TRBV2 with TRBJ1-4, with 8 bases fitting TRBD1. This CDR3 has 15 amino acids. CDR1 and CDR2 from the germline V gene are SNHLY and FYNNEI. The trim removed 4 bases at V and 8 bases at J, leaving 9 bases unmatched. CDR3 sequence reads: CASSANRGETEKLFF. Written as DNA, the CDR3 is TGTGCCAGCAGTGCGAACAGGGGGGAGACGGAAAAACTGTTTTTT.

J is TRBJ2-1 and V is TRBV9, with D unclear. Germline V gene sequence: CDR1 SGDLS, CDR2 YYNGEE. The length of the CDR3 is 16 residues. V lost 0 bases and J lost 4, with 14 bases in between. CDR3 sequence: CASSVEPRPAYNEQFF. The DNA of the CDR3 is TGTGCCAGCAGCGTAGAGCCCCGCCCCGCGTACAATGAGCAGTTCTTC.

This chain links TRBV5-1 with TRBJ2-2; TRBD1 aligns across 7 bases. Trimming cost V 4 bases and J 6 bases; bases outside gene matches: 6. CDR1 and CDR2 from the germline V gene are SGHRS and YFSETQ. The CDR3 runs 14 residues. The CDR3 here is CASSPTGAAGELFF. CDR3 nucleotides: TGCGCCAGCAGCCCAACAGGGGCGGCCGGGGAGCTGTTTTTT.

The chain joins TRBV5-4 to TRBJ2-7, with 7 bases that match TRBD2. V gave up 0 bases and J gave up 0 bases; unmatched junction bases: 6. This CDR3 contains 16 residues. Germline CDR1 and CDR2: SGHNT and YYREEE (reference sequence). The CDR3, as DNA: TGTGCCAGCAGCTTGGCCAAGCGGGGAAGCTCCTACGAGCAGTACTTC. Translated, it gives CASSLAKRGSSYEQYF.

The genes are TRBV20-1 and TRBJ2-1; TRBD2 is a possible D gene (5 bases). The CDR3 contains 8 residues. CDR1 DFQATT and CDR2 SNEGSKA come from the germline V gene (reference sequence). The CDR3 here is CSSGEQFF. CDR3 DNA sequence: TGCAGCTCGGGGGAGCAGTTCTTC.

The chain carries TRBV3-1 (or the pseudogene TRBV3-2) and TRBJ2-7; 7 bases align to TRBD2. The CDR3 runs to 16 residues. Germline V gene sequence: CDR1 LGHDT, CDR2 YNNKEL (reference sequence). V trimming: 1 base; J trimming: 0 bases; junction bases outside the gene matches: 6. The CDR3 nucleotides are TGTGCCAGCAGCCAAGTGGCCAAGCGGGGCTCCTACGAGCAGTACTTC. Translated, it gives CASSQVAKRGSYEQYF.